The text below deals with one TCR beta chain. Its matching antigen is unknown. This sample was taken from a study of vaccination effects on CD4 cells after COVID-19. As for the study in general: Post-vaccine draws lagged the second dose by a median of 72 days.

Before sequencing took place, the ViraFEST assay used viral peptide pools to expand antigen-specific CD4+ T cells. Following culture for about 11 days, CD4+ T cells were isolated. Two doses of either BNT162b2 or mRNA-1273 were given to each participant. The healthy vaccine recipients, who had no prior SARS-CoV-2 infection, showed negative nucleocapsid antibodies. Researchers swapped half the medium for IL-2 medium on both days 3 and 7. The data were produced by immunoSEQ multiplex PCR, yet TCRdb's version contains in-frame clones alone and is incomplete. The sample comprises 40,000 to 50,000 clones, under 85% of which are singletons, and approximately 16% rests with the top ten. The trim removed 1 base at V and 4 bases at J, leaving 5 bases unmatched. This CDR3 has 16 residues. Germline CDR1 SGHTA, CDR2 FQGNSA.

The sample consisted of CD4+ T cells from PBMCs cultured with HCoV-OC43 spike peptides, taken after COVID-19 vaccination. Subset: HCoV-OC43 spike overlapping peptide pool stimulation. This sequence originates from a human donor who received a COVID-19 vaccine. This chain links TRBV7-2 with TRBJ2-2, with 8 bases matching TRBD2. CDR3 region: CASSLVGSGVTGELFF. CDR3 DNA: TGTGCCAGCAGCTTAGTGGGTAGCGGGGTCACCGGGGAGCTGTTTTTT.